This T cell receptor beta chain was sequenced for a study of OX40 agonist ivuxolimab in advanced cancers. Study results and limitations: The CD4+ and CD8+ T cells in the blood had expanded clonally by week 6 at 0.1 to 3.0 mg/kg.

V dropped 0 bases and J dropped 0 bases, with 3 bases sitting between them. The CDR3 runs 13 residues. CDR1 is SGHKS and CDR2 is YYEKEE in the germline V gene (reference sequence). As concerns this clone: Its antigen is undetermined.

The table came from immunoSEQ multiplex PCR; TCRdb's copy has only in-frame clones and leaves some out. The sample consists of 50,000 to 55,000 clones, 75% to 90% of them appearing once. The V call is TRBV5-5, the J call TRBJ1-1; D unresolved. The starting material was CD4+ or CD8+ T cells sorted from blood, obtained in a trial of the OX40 agonist ivuxolimab. The sequence derives from an adult with an advanced solid tumor such as melanoma, head and neck, liver or kidney cancer. CDR3 residues: CASSLGMNTEAFF. The CDR3 nucleotides are TGTGCCAGCAGCTTGGGGATGAACACTGAAGCTTTCTTT.